This T cell receptor beta chain was sequenced during a study of molecular identifiers for immune sequencing clone quantification. Previously described methods and listed TCR primers were employed for the bulk TCR libraries. Each CDR3 protein is one row after TCRdb ran MiXCR on the PCR reads. The table records about 68,000 distinct CDR3 sequences, around 18% of them present only once. Study-wide points: Clones exceeding 20 RNA copies carried over 99% of effector molecules but under 1% of naive-cell molecules. Barcode-sharing identical TCR molecules could underestimate highly expanded clone sizes.

Trimming cost V 4 bases and J 2 bases; bases outside gene matches: 5. The CDR3 consists of 15 residues. Germline V gives CDR1 SEHNR, CDR2 FQNEAQ (reference sequence). Researchers sorted naive CD8 T cells as cells that were CD8+CD4-CCR7+CD45RA+. This clonotype occurred many times. Its matching antigen is unknown. The receptor comes from a human donor in good health. Some libraries in this study had Jurkat cell RNA spiked in. Specimen: naive CD8+ T cells from blood, with Jurkat cell RNA spiked in. Described subset: FACS-sorted CD8+CD4-CCR7+CD45RA+ naive T cells. V is TRBV7-9 and J is TRBJ2-7; 10 bases are shared with TRBD2. The DNA for the CDR3 is TGTGCCAGCAGCTCGACTAGCGGGTCGGCCTACGAGCAGTACTTC. Protein sequence: CASSSTSGSAYEQYF.